This note documents a single T cell receptor (beta chain) sequence. These data come from a study of shared T cell receptors in the human thymus. The CDR3 loop spans 16 amino acids. The junction had 9 bases not matched to a gene; V was cut back by 0 bases and J by 8 bases. Germline values: CDR1 SGHNT, CDR2 YYREEE (reference sequence). Clones were sequenced by immunoSEQ multiplex PCR, and TCRdb holds only the in-frame ones, with some missing. Found here are about 660,000 clones, 88% of them singletons; the top ten hold around 0.0099%. The sample was also reused in another study, on human thymus T cells. Per that paper: In corrective heart surgery, resections were taken, and these provided the thymus tissue. Highly overlapping thymic repertoires among unrelated individuals were reported in related research.

The chain is built from TRBV5-4 and TRBJ1-2; 11 bases are a match to TRBD1. The clonotype comes from a boy in the first two years of life with a congenital heart defect. The sample taken for sequencing was thymocytes. The CDR3 spells CASSLVSPGTGGGYTF. In nucleotides, the CDR3 is TGTGCCAGCAGCTTGGTGTCTCCCGGGACAGGGGGAGGCTACACCTTC.